This T cell receptor (beta chain) was identified during a study of T cell repertoires in cytomegalovirus infection. Per germline, CDR1 SEHNR and CDR2 FQNEAQ (reference sequence). The V end was cut by 0 bases, the J end by 4 bases, with 13 bases between. The length of the CDR3 is 15 residues. TCRdb recomputed calls from the reads with MiXCR, one row per CDR3 protein. The top ten hold about an eighth of the sample, which has about 830,000 distinct CDR3 sequences, approximately 29% seen once. This clonotype was counted a single time. Its specificity is not known. This clonotype was obtained from a human donor in good health (CMV status not recorded). Some clones in this sample may be carry-over from other donors' samples. J is TRBJ2-7 and V is TRBV7-9; tentative D call: TRBD1 (5 bases). Here the sequenced sample was cultured CD8+ T cells from PBMCs, taken from culture after CMV antigen stimulation. CDR3 coding DNA: TGTGCCAGCAGCTTAGCGATAGGGGTGTATTACGAGCAGTACTTC. This encodes CASSLAIGVYYEQYF. Together with reference TRBV7-9 and TRBJ2-7, the CDR3 gives the full variable domain: DTGVSQNPRHKITKRGQNVTFRCDPISEHNRLYWYRQTLGQGPEFLTYFQNEAQLEKSRLLSDRFSAERPKGSFSTLEIQRTEQGDSAMYLCASSLAIGVYYEQYFGPGTRLTVT.